Below, 21 T cell receptor beta chains from the same sample are listed, as sequenced in a study of shared clonotypes between healthy human individuals. Using immunoSEQ multiplex PCR, the repertoire was profiled, and TCRdb retains in-frame clones only, with some absent. The sample consists of about a million clones, around 77% of them appearing once. The sample was memory CD4+ T cells from PBMCs. Subset noted: CD45RA-negative fraction. The receptors were sampled from a man aged 18 to 30 in good health. Some clones in this sample may be carry-over from other donors' samples.

A note on this clone: Other DNA sequences of this sample code for an identical CDR3. The chain links TRBV15 to TRBJ2-7, with D hard to call. Germline V gene data show CDR1 as LNHNV and CDR2 as YYDKDF (reference sequence). V lost 1 base, J lost 2 bases, and 9 bases lay in between. The CDR3 loop spans 14 amino acids. DNA for the CDR3: TGTGCCACCAGCAGAGTCACCGGTCCCTACGAGCAGTACTTC. The encoded protein is CATSRVTGPYEQYF.

This clone showed up many times. Within the sample, other DNA sequences also encode this same CDR3. This rearrangement joins TRBV28 to TRBJ2-5; D ambiguous. Trimming removed 5 bases at V and 2 bases at J, with 3 bases between. The CDR3 length is 11 residues. CDR1 is MDHEN, CDR2 SYDVKM, per germline. CDR3 coding DNA: TGTGCCAGCAGTAAACAAGAGACCCAGTACTTC. Translated: CASSKQETQYF.

The rearrangement joins TRBV5-1 to TRBJ1-1, with D perhaps TRBD1 (5 bases). CDR3 length: 14 residues. Germline CDR1 and CDR2: SGHRS and YFSETQ. V was shortened by 3 bases and J by 1 base, with 10 bases between the two germline ends. The CDR3 sequence: CASSSQGTNTEAFF. The CDR3 region has the DNA TGCGCCAGCAGCTCCCAGGGTACGAACACTGAAGCTTTCTTT.

The chain uses TRBV12-5 and TRBJ1-2; TRBD1 might be the D (5 bases). Germline lookup yields CDR1 LGHNT and CDR2 FRNRAP. This CDR3 spans 13 amino acids. V lost 3 bases and J lost 4, with 9 bases in between. In DNA, the CDR3 is TGTGCTAGTGGTTTAGAGGGGATCTATGGCTACACCTTC. It encodes CASGLEGIYGYTF. The entire variable domain, with the rest obtained from reference TRBV12-5 and TRBJ1-2, is as follows: DARVTQTPRHKVTEMGQEVTMRCQPILGHNTVFWYRQTMMQGLELLAYFRNRAPLDDSGMPKDRFSAEMPDATLATLKIQPSEPRDSAVYFCASGLEGIYGYTFGSGTRLTVV.

The chain joins TRBV9 to TRBJ2-2, with D possibly matching TRBD2 (6 bases). This CDR3 is built from 14 residues. The ends were cut back, 7 bases at V and 2 bases at J, with 12 bases in the middle. Germline V gene lookup returns CDR1 SGDLS and CDR2 YYNGEE. CDR3 in DNA: TGTGCCAGCGGGGGGACCTATAACACCGGGGAGCTGTTTTTT. The encoded protein is CASGGTYNTGELFF.

This clone was detected a few times. Other DNA sequences in the same sample also yield this CDR3. This sequence joins TRBV7-2 and TRBJ1-5, with TRBD1 matching over 10 bases. The CDR3 sequence is 15 residues long. V shed 4 bases, J shed 1 base, and the junction held 1 base outside the gene matches. Looked up from germline, CDR1 is SGHTA and CDR2 is FQGNSA. The CDR3 protein is CASSSGQGSNQPQHF. CDR3 DNA sequence: TGTGCCAGCAGCTCGGGACAGGGGAGCAATCAGCCCCAGCATTTT.

This clone was detected a few times. The chain recombines TRBV28 with TRBJ2-5; TRBD2 matches at 11 bases. Per germline, CDR1 MDHEN and CDR2 SYDVKM. V lost 8 bases and J lost 5; bases outside the gene matches: 4. This CDR3 has 13 residues. The CDR3 region has the DNA TGTGCCAGCCGGCTAGCGGGAGGTGAGACCCAGTACTTC. Amino acid sequence: CASRLAGGETQYF.

This clone came up many times. V and J are TRBV27 and TRBJ2-7; 10 bases fit TRBD2. The germline V gene has CDR1 MNHEY and CDR2 SMNVEV (reference sequence). The CDR3 consists of 15 residues. The V gene end was trimmed by 5 bases and the J gene end by 5 bases; junction bases not matched to a gene: 9. The CDR3 coding sequence is TGTGCCAGCAGTCGAGCTAGCGGGAGCGTCCACGAGCAGTACTTC. It is translated as CASSRASGSVHEQYF.

The rearrangement links TRBV30 to TRBJ2-5; D call uncertain. Germline CDR1 reads GTSNPN; CDR2 reads SVGIG (reference sequence). The CDR3 is 11 residues long. V shed 0 bases and J shed 9 bases, with 8 bases lying between them. The CDR3 spells CAWSVMLAQYF. For the CDR3, the DNA is TGTGCCTGGAGTGTAATGCTTGCCCAGTACTTC. Full variable domain (missing parts from reference TRBV30 and TRBJ2-5): SQTIHQWPATLVQPVGSPLSLECTVEGTSNPNLYWYRQAAGRGLQLLFYSVGIGQISSEVPQNLSASRPQDRQFILSSKKLLLSDSGFYLCAWSVMLAQYFGPGTRLLVL.

A word on this clone: The same CDR3 can be traced to other DNA sequences in this sample. The chain recombines TRBV5-1 with TRBJ2-5, with TRBD1 identical over 11 bases. Trimming at V came to 4 bases and at J to 2 bases, leaving 4 bases not matched to a gene. The CDR3 consists of 15 residues. Looked up from germline, CDR1 is SGHRS and CDR2 is YFSETQ. This CDR3 is CASSTGTGGQETQYF. The CDR3, as DNA: TGCGCCAGCAGCACCGGGACAGGGGGTCAAGAGACCCAGTACTTC.

The chain carries TRBV9 and TRBJ2-1, with D possibly TRBD2 on 6 matching bases. Germline-derived CDR1 and CDR2 are SGDLS and YYNGEE. The ends were cut back, 3 bases at V and 3 bases at J, with 10 bases in the middle. The CDR3 extends over 14 amino acids. The CDR3 spells CASSAAGSYNEQFF. For the CDR3, the DNA is TGTGCCAGCAGCGCCGCCGGGAGCTACAATGAGCAGTTCTTC.

This clone was recorded at least ten times. Here the CDR3 DNA reads TGTGCCAGCAGTAAACCGGGACAGGGTGGGGCTGAAGCTTTCTTT. Residues: CASSKPGQGGAEAFF. The genes are TRBV2 and TRBJ1-1; TRBD1 aligns across 9 bases. The CDR3 runs to 15 residues. The V gene's germline CDR1 is SNHLY and CDR2 FYNNEI. Trimming removed 5 bases from V and 6 bases from J; junction bases left unmatched: 10.

The chain employs TRBV11-1 and TRBJ2-3, with 7 bases identical to TRBD1. This CDR3 region has 15 residues. The trim removed 5 bases at V and 0 bases at J, leaving 5 bases unmatched. Looked up from germline, CDR1 is SGHAT and CDR2 is FQDESV (reference sequence). The CDR3 reads CASSEGTASTDTQYF. The CDR3 DNA reads as TGTGCCAGCAGCGAAGGGACAGCTAGCACAGATACGCAGTATTTT.

The rearrangement links TRBV2 to TRBJ1-4; possible D gene TRBD1, 6 bases. Trimming took 1 base from V and 8 from J, leaving 14 bases between them. The CDR3 contains 15 residues. CDR1 SNHLY and CDR2 FYNNEI come from the germline V gene. The CDR3 reads CASSEGLGGSEKLFF. The CDR3 DNA sequence: TGTGCCAGCAGTGAAGGATTAGGGGGTTCGGAAAAACTGTTTTTT.

The chain is built from TRBV6-1 and TRBJ1-1, with D unclear. The germline CDR1 and CDR2 sequences are MNHNS and SASEGT. V gave up 4 bases and J gave up 3 bases, with 6 bases separating them. This CDR3 has 12 amino acids. The CDR3 here is CASSVFHTEAFF. In nucleotides, the CDR3 is TGTGCCAGCAGTGTTTTTCACACTGAAGCTTTCTTT.

The chain links TRBV28 to TRBJ2-1, with no clear D. Trimming left V 4 bases short and J 7 bases short, with 11 bases between. Germline assignment: CDR1 MDHEN and CDR2 SYDVKM. The CDR3 consists of 13 residues. The CDR3 region is CASSSPGRNEQFF. The CDR3 region has the DNA TGTGCCAGCAGTTCCCCAGGACGAAATGAGCAGTTCTTC.

The genes are TRBV4-2 and TRBJ2-7; no firm D call. The CDR3 length is 14 residues. The V end lost 0 bases, the J end lost 2 bases, and 8 bases lay between the germline ends. The germline V gene encodes CDR1 LGHNA and CDR2 YNFKEQ. The CDR3 nucleotides are TGTGCCAGCAGCCAAGAATACAATACCTACGAGCAGTACTTC. Encoded protein: CASSQEYNTYEQYF.

This chain uses TRBV7-9 with TRBJ2-2, with D tentatively TRBD2 (8 bases). Trimming shortened V by 4 bases and J by 3 bases, and 18 bases separated the two germline ends. Germline CDR1 and CDR2: SEHNR and FQNEAQ (reference sequence). CDR3 length: 17 amino acids. The CDR3 DNA follows: TGTGCCAGCAGCTGGGCAGGGGGAGCGGGAGACACCGGGGAGCTGTTTTTT. Protein: CASSWAGGAGDTGELFF.

The chain carries TRBV5-1 and TRBJ2-1; D gene ambiguous. The CDR3 is 10 amino acids. Germline V gives CDR1 SGHRS, CDR2 YFSETQ. V was clipped by 8 bases and J by 7 bases, with 7 bases between them. CDR3 DNA sequence: TGCGCCAGTGGTAGTAATGAGCAGTTCTTC. Protein product: CASGSNEQFF.

The CDR3 reads CASSPNRGSHEQYF. CDR3 nucleotides: TGTGCCAGCAGCCCGAACAGGGGTAGTCACGAGCAGTACTTC. The chain recombines TRBV7-2 with TRBJ2-7; 7 bases fit TRBD1. Per the germline V gene, CDR1 is SGHTA and CDR2 is FQGNSA. The V gene end was trimmed by 5 bases and the J gene end by 5 bases; junction bases not matched to a gene: 9. CDR3 length: 14 amino acids.

The chain links TRBV7-8 to TRBJ1-1; no clear D. The V and J ends lost 2 bases and 10 bases respectively, with 23 bases between them. Looked up from germline, CDR1 is SGHVS and CDR2 is FQNEAQ. CDR3 size: 16 residues. The CDR3 DNA sequence: TGTGCCAGCAGCTTAAGGTCAGGCGTAACTCTTTTTGCAGCTTTCTTT. It yields the protein CASSLRSGVTLFAAFF.